This T cell receptor (beta chain) was observed in a study of cytomegalovirus exposure and HLA in healthy donors. Whole-study results and caveats: Earlier results showed most TCR beta V segments being productive about 87% or about 30% of the time.

Primers: 60 Vbeta forward and 13 Jbeta reverse. TCRdb's table, derived via immunoSEQ multiplex PCR, lists solely in-frame clones and lacks some. The data show about 98,000 clones, roughly 81% seen once. Details on this clone: As yet, its antigen is unknown.

This TCR came from a middle-aged man in good health and CMV-seronegative. Sequencing was done on a sample of PBMCs.

The CDR3 is CASSLTTASNYGYTF. The DNA of the CDR3 is TGCGCCAGCAGCCTGACGACAGCCTCTAACTATGGCTACACCTTC. The chain recombines TRBV5-1 with TRBJ1-2, with TRBD1 as a possible D gene (5 bases). This CDR3 region has 15 residues. Trimming stripped 4 bases from V and 0 bases from J, with 13 bases between. Germline assignment: CDR1 SGHRS and CDR2 YFSETQ.